The 7 T cell receptor beta chains below all came from one sample that was sequenced in a study of tumor-infiltrating lymphocytes in oesophageal squamous cell carcinoma. TCRdb recomputed calls from the PCR reads with MiXCR, one row per CDR3 protein. The data show roughly 3,700 distinct CDR3 sequences, 14% seen once. Material: esophageal tumor tissue. The receptors were sampled from a male donor with esophageal squamous cell carcinoma.

In its sample, this clonotype was seen many times. The rearrangement uses TRBV6-6 and TRBJ2-3, with 11 bases aligning to TRBD2. J gave up 3 bases and V 0 bases, and 5 bases lay outside the gene matches. The CDR3 sequence is 17 residues long. Germline CDR1 is MNHNY and CDR2 is SVGAGI (reference sequence). The CDR3 spells CASSYSIAGGPTDTQYF. The CDR3 DNA sequence: TGTGCCAGCAGTTACTCGATAGCGGGGGGGCCTACAGATACGCAGTATTTT.

Ten or more counts support this clonotype. This chain links TRBV6-1 with TRBJ2-1, with 7 nucleotides matching TRBD1. Looked up from germline, CDR1 is MNHNS and CDR2 is SASEGT. V lost 5 bases and J lost 6; bases outside the gene matches: 16. The CDR3 has 17 residues. For the CDR3, the DNA is TGTGCCAGCAGTCCAAATGGGGCCCTCGACAGGGTCAATGAGCAGTTCTTC. Translation: CASSPNGALDRVNEQFF.

There are many counts of this clonotype. The rearrangement joins TRBV28 to TRBJ1-1; D unclear. Germline CDR1 MDHEN, CDR2 SYDVKM. Trimming shortened V by 5 bases and J by 6 bases, and 19 bases separated the two germline ends. The length of the CDR3 is 15 residues. CDR3 bases: TGTGCCAGCAGTCCGAGGGCGGATTCGAGGGCTGAAGCTTTCTTT. The encoded protein is CASSPRADSRAEAFF.

Comment on this clonotype: This sequence may be a read error, since a much larger clone differs from it by one base. The chain employs TRBV2 and TRBJ2-1; the D is unclear. The end of the DNA fits TRBJ2-7 better, so the J call may be wrong. The CDR3 length is 14 residues. The V gene's germline CDR1 is SNHLY and CDR2 FYNNEI. This chain's CDR3 is CASSESYMGNEQYF. CDR3 nucleotide sequence: TGTGCCAGCAGTGAATCGTACATGGGGAACGAGCAGTACTTC.

This clonotype has a count of ten or more. V and J are TRBV20-1 and TRBJ2-5, with a weak D call TRBD2 (6 bases). The CDR3 is 14 residues long. V dropped 0 bases and J dropped 5 bases, with 13 bases sitting between them. Germline CDR1 reads DFQATT; CDR2 reads SNEGSKA (reference sequence). The CDR3 DNA follows: TGCAGTGCTAGAGATCCCGGGGGTTATGAGACCCAGTACTTC. This gives the protein CSARDPGGYETQYF.

This clonotype was detected many times. This chain links TRBV14 with TRBJ1-2; 7 bases fit TRBD1. Losses at the gene ends were 4 bases for V and 9 bases for J; bases not matched to a gene: 11. Germline V lookup: CDR1 SGHDN, CDR2 FVKESK. The CDR3 consists of 14 residues. CDR3 sequence: CASSPLTGYSSYTF. Here the CDR3 DNA reads TGTGCCAGCAGCCCCCTGACAGGGTATAGTAGCTACACCTTC.

This clonotype has a single count. The CDR3 nucleotides are TGCGCCAGCAGTACGAGCAGCACCATGAACACTGAAGCTTTCTTT. This gives the protein CASSTSSTMNTEAFF. The chain has TRBV5-1 and TRBJ1-1; D not certain. The germline gives CDR1 SGHRS, CDR2 YFSETQ. V shed 5 bases and J shed 0 bases, with 14 bases lying between them. The CDR3 spans 15 residues. Together with reference TRBV5-1 and TRBJ1-1, the CDR3 gives the full variable domain: KAGVTQTPRYLIKTRGQQVTLSCSPISGHRSVSWYQQTPGQGLQFLFEYFSETQRNKGNFPGRFSGRQFSNSRSEMNVSTLELGDSALYLCASSTSSTMNTEAFFGQGTRLTVV.